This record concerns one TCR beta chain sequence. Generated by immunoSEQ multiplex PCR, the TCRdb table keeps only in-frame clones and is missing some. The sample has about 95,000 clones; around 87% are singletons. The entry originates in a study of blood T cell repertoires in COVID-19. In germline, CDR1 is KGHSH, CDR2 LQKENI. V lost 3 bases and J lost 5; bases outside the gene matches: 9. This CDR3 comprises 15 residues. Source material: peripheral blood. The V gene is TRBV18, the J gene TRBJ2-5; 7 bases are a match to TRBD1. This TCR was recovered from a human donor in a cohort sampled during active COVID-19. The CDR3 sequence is CASSPIQGSGETQYF. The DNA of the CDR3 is TGTGCCAGCTCACCGATACAGGGGAGTGGGGAGACCCAGTACTTC. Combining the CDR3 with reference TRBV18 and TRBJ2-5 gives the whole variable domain NAGVMQNPRHLVRRRGQEARLRCSPMKGHSHVYWYRQLPEEGLKFMVYLQKENIIDESGMPKERFSAEFPKEGPSILRIQQVVRGDSAAYFCASSPIQGSGETQYFGPGTRLLVL.